Described below is a single T cell receptor (beta chain) sequence and its context. Its antigen remains unknown. This sample is drawn from a study of CD8 T cells in Susac syndrome. Healthy donors constituted the controls, which were matched for age and sex. TEMRA cells were FACS-enriched, unlike CD8+ and CD4+ T cells, which were negatively isolated. Overall study results and limits: The relatively small number of individuals in the TCR sequencing and HLA analysis was acknowledged by the study.

cDNA came from around 0.5 to 1 ug RNA primed by random hexamers. Each CDR3 protein is one row after TCRdb ran MiXCR on the immunoSEQ multiplex PCR reads. The sample contains 75,000 to 100,000 distinct CDR3 sequences, around 94% of which appear only once. CDR1 and CDR2 from the germline V gene are DFQATT and SNEGSKA (reference sequence). The CDR3 runs to 15 residues. V lost 3 bases, J lost 0 bases, and 11 bases lay in between. Sequenced sample: CD8+ T cells from PBMCs. The source of this sequence is a human donor in good health. The chain carries TRBV20-1 and TRBJ1-4; D unresolved. The chain's CDR3 is CSASPHHATNEKLFF. CDR3 DNA: TGCAGTGCTAGTCCACACCACGCAACTAATGAAAAACTGTTTTTT.